This entry lists 22 T cell receptor beta chains sequenced from one sample in a study of blood T cells in healthy people across ages. For the second PCR, which ran for about 6 to 11 cycles, a sample-barcoded 5' primer and a J-beta primer mix were used. TCRdb reanalysed the 5' RACE reads using MiXCR and keeps one entry per CDR3 protein. Here the sample spans about 620,000 distinct CDR3 sequences, under 25% being singletons. Input material: blood. These receptors all come from a man between 65 and 85 years old in good health.

The chain carries TRBV20-1 and TRBJ2-5; possibly TRBD2 for D (5 bases). With the DNA end fitting TRBJ2-1 better, the J assignment may be wrong. Germline values: CDR1 DFQATT, CDR2 SNEGSKA (reference sequence). The length of the CDR3 is 13 residues. The CDR3 region has the DNA TGCAGTGCCATCAACCGTGGGAGCAATGAGCAGTTCTTC. Protein: CSAINRGSNEQFF.

The table lists this clonotype with a few counts. The rearrangement links TRBV6-1 to TRBJ2-1; 13 bases are a match to TRBD2. With V trimmed by 6 bases and J by 9 bases, 14 bases remained unmatched. This CDR3 is 17 amino acids long. The germline V gene has CDR1 MNHNS and CDR2 SASEGT. The CDR3 protein is CASRRPLGLAGVPEQFF. The CDR3 DNA follows: TGTGCCAGCAGAAGACCCCTAGGACTAGCGGGAGTTCCTGAGCAGTTCTTC.

V and J are TRBV11-2 and TRBJ2-7; perhaps D is TRBD1 or TRBD2 (5 bases each). The ends were cut back, 1 base at V and 3 bases at J, with 16 bases in the middle. This CDR3 has 16 amino acids. Germline CDR1 is SGHAT and CDR2 is FQNNGV. CDR3 in amino acids: CASSLGGAKNGYEQYF. The CDR3 DNA reads as TGTGCCAGCAGCTTAGGAGGGGCCAAAAACGGCTACGAGCAGTACTTC.

Concerning this clonotype: This clone may be a read error of a much larger clone one base away. V gene TRBV7-9 combines with J gene TRBJ2-5, with unresolved D. The J call may be wrong; the DNA end is better matched by TRBJ2-1. Germline V gene lookup returns CDR1 SEHNR and CDR2 FQNEAQ (reference sequence). This CDR3 is 15 amino acids long. The CDR3, as DNA: TGTGCCAGCAGCTCCGACTTTGAGTCCTGGGTTGTGCAGTTCTTC. This gives the protein CASSSDFESWVVQFF.

This clonotype came up many times. V usage is TRBV7-9 and J usage is TRBJ2-5; possible D gene TRBD1, 6 bases. The CDR3 runs 16 residues. CDR1 SEHNR and CDR2 FQNEAQ come from the germline V gene (reference sequence). The V and J ends lost 1 base and 4 bases respectively, with 16 bases between them. The CDR3 here is CASSLDQGTMGETQYF. The DNA of the CDR3 is TGTGCCAGCAGCTTAGATCAGGGGACGATGGGAGAGACCCAGTACTTC. Drawing the rest from reference TRBV7-9 and TRBJ2-5, the complete variable domain is DTGVSQNPRHKITKRGQNVTFRCDPISEHNRLYWYRQTLGQGPEFLTYFQNEAQLEKSRLLSDRFSAERPKGSFSTLEIQRTEQGDSAMYLCASSLDQGTMGETQYFGPGTRLLVL.

This clonotype was found a few times. V and J are TRBV6-6 and TRBJ1-4, with TRBD1 matching over 8 bases. The CDR3 has 16 amino acids. J was trimmed by 10 bases and V by 2 bases; bases with no gene match: 12. CDR1 is MNHNY, CDR2 SVGAGI, per germline (reference sequence). CDR3 sequence: CASSYPTGTGALKLFF. The CDR3 DNA sequence: TGTGCCAGCAGTTACCCCACCGGGACAGGCGCGTTAAAACTGTTTTTT.

This rearrangement joins TRBV11-2 to TRBJ2-3, with 10 bases identical to TRBD2. Germline CDR1 SGHAT, CDR2 FQNNGV. Trimming at V came to 1 base and at J to 6 bases, leaving 7 bases not matched to a gene. The CDR3 covers 16 residues. The CDR3 reads CASSLGLAGAWDTQYF. CDR3 nucleotide sequence: TGTGCCAGCAGCTTAGGGCTAGCGGGAGCATGGGATACGCAGTATTTT.

This clonotype occurred many times. V is TRBV3-1 and J is TRBJ2-7; D ambiguous. V was cut by 4 bases and J by 4 bases, with 14 bases left in between. Germline values: CDR1 LGHDT, CDR2 YNNKEL (reference sequence). The CDR3 spans 14 residues. The CDR3 region is CASSREGSAYEQYF. CDR3 nucleotides: TGTGCCAGCAGCCGTGAAGGGTCTGCGTACGAGCAGTACTTC.

The chain couples TRBV6-6 to TRBJ2-1; D possibly uses TRBD1 or TRBD2 (5 bases each). TRBJ2-5 matches the DNA end more closely, so the J call is doubtful. The V gene's germline CDR1 is MNHNY and CDR2 SVGAGI (reference sequence). This CDR3 has 14 residues. The CDR3 nucleotides are TGTGCCAGCAGGGGGGAACAGGCGAGTGAGACCCAGTACTTC. Its protein is CASRGEQASETQYF.

The chain links TRBV5-1 to TRBJ2-3; 7 bases are shared with TRBD1. CDR3 size: 15 residues. CDR1 is SGHRS and CDR2 is YFSETQ in the germline V gene. V shed 7 bases, J shed 3 bases, and the junction held 11 bases outside the gene matches. In DNA form, the CDR3 reads TGCGCCAGCTCCTCCCTGGACAGGAATACAGATACGCAGTATTTT. Encoded protein: CASSSLDRNTDTQYF.

This chain connects TRBV3-1 to TRBJ1-4; D perhaps matches TRBD1 (6 bases). The germline gives CDR1 LGHDT, CDR2 YNNKEL (reference sequence). The CDR3 covers 14 residues. The germline V and J ends were trimmed by 4 bases and 6 bases, with 12 bases remaining between them. The CDR3 loop reads CASSRWDMDEKLFF. DNA for the CDR3: TGTGCCAGCAGCCGTTGGGACATGGATGAAAAACTGTTTTTT.

The genes are TRBV20-1 and TRBJ2-5, with D tentatively TRBD2 (5 bases). This CDR3 has 13 amino acids. V lost 5 bases, J lost 3 bases, and 13 bases lay in between. Per germline, CDR1 DFQATT and CDR2 SNEGSKA (reference sequence). In nucleotides, the CDR3 is TGCAGTGCTGAGCGGCCAGAAAAAGAGACCCAGTACTTC. Encoded protein: CSAERPEKETQYF.

The chain recombines TRBV20-1 with TRBJ2-1, with 11 bases fitting TRBD2. V lost 1 base, J lost 5 bases, and 1 base stayed unmatched. CDR1 and CDR2 (germline): DFQATT, SNEGSKA (reference sequence). CDR3 length: 14 residues. CDR3 protein: CSARALAGDNEQFF. DNA for the CDR3: TGCAGTGCTAGAGCACTAGCGGGGGACAATGAGCAGTTCTTC.

The sample holds a few counts of this clonotype. The chain is built from TRBV5-1 and TRBJ1-5; 8 nucleotides match TRBD1. V lost 0 bases and J lost 6; bases outside the gene matches: 5. CDR1 SGHRS and CDR2 YFSETQ come from the germline V gene. This CDR3 has 15 residues. The CDR3 region is CASSLETGGSQPQHF. The CDR3 DNA reads as TGCGCCAGCAGCTTGGAAACAGGGGGTAGTCAGCCCCAGCATTTT.

This clonotype was observed many times. The chain combines TRBV7-9 with TRBJ2-7, with 9 positions matching TRBD1. This CDR3 has 14 residues. V shed 4 bases and J 5 bases; nucleotides not matched to a gene: 6. CDR1 and CDR2 from the germline V gene are SEHNR and FQNEAQ (reference sequence). The CDR3 region is CASSSTGGPDEQYF. In DNA form, the CDR3 reads TGTGCCAGCAGCTCTACAGGGGGCCCTGACGAGCAGTACTTC.

This clonotype appeared a few times. This sequence joins TRBV9 and TRBJ1-3, with D possibly matching TRBD1 (6 bases). V was shortened by 0 bases and J by 3 bases, with 13 bases between the two germline ends. This CDR3 comprises 16 residues. CDR1 and CDR2 (germline): SGDLS, YYNGEE. CDR3 amino acids: CASSVVATGSGNTIYF. The CDR3 DNA is TGTGCCAGCAGCGTAGTGGCTACAGGGAGTGGAAACACCATATATTTT.

This clonotype was seen more than once but under ten times. The chain recombines TRBV27 with TRBJ2-1; 10 nucleotides line up with TRBD1. Matching the DNA end better, TRBJ2-7 makes the J call doubtful. CDR1 is MNHEY and CDR2 is SMNVEV in the germline V gene (reference sequence). The CDR3 runs to 19 residues. The CDR3 nucleotides are TGTGCCAGCAGCCCTTTACCCGGACAGGGGGTACAAAGTCCCTACGAGCAGTACTTC. Translated, it gives CASSPLPGQGVQSPYEQYF.

In DNA form, the CDR3 reads TGCGCCAGCAGCTTGGAGGAGGGGCAGTACTATGGCTACACCTTC. Its translation is CASSLEEGQYYGYTF. This chain uses TRBV5-1 with TRBJ1-2, with TRBD1 as a possible D gene (5 bases). CDR3 length equals 15 residues. V was clipped by 0 bases and J by 3 bases, with 12 bases between them. CDR1 SGHRS and CDR2 YFSETQ come from the germline V gene.

For this clonotype: One junction end disagrees with the germline gene, perhaps due to a read error. The rearrangement uses TRBV11-2 and TRBJ2-5, with 9 bases matching TRBD2. The closer fit of TRBJ2-1 to the DNA end suggests the J call may be wrong. The CDR3 length is 17 residues. Germline CDR1 SGHAT, CDR2 FQNNGV. CDR3 in DNA: TGTGCCAGCATCTTAATGCTAGCGGGAAGGTCCTGCAATGAGCAGTTCTTC. Amino acids: CASILMLAGRSCNEQFF.

The J gene is TRBJ2-1, the V gene TRBV5-5, with 10 bases that match TRBD2. The germline V gene encodes CDR1 SGHKS and CDR2 YYEKEE (reference sequence). The J segment lost 8 bases and the V segment lost 3 bases, leaving 5 bases of the junction unmatched. The CDR3 is 14 amino acids. CDR3 in DNA: TGTGCCAGCAGCTCTAGCGGGAGTAGAGATGAGCAGTTCTTC. It specifies CASSSSGSRDEQFF.

This clonotype occurred many times. The genes are TRBV4-1 and TRBJ2-3, with 13 bases that match TRBD2. Germline V gene sequence: CDR1 MGHRA, CDR2 YSYEKL. The CDR3 is 17 residues long. With 4 bases clipped from V and 7 bases from J, the junction kept 11 bases outside the gene matches. The CDR3 region has the DNA TGCGCCAGCAGCCGCGGACTAGCGGGAGAGACCCCACATACGCAGTATTTT. The encoded protein is CASSRGLAGETPHTQYF.

The chain combines TRBV7-2 with TRBJ2-7; 13 positions match TRBD2. Germline V gene lookup returns CDR1 SGHTA and CDR2 FQGNSA. The CDR3 totals 17 residues. The V gene end was trimmed by 6 bases and the J gene end by 3 bases; junction bases not matched to a gene: 11. Written as DNA, the CDR3 is TGTGCCAGCAGTTCGACTAGCGGGAGGAGCCCTGGCTACGAGCAGTACTTC. Encoded protein: CASSSTSGRSPGYEQYF. Looking up the rest from reference TRBV7-2 and TRBJ2-7 gives the full variable domain: GAGVSQSPSNKVTEKGKDVELRCDPISGHTALYWYRQSLGQGLEFLIYFQGNSAPDKSGLPSDRFSAERTGGSVSTLTIQRTQQEDSAVYLCASSSTSGRSPGYEQYFGPGTRLTVT.